This T cell receptor (beta chain) was retrieved from a study of cytomegalovirus exposure and HLA in healthy donors. Whole-study results and caveats: TCR beta chain V- and J-gene trimming was linked, in a later analysis, to a missense variant in DCLRE1C.

Concerning this clone: The antigen remains undetermined.

In the PCR, 60 Vbeta and 13 Jbeta primers were used. Using immunoSEQ multiplex PCR, the repertoire was profiled, and TCRdb retains in-frame clones only, with some absent. Its table records 60,000 to 75,000 clones. The receptor's source is a female donor in good health and CMV-seropositive. The sequenced sample consisted of PBMCs.

The CDR3 loop reads CASSPHSTGDNEKLFF. The CDR3 DNA reads as TGCGCCAGCAGTCCTCACTCGACAGGGGATAATGAAAAACTGTTTTTT. The chain combines TRBV5-1 with TRBJ1-4, with TRBD1 matching 8 bases. The CDR3 is 16 amino acids. The germline V gene has CDR1 SGHRS and CDR2 YFSETQ. Trimming at V came to 5 bases and at J to 4 bases, leaving 10 bases not matched to a gene.